This T cell receptor (beta chain) stems from a study of blood T cell repertoires in COVID-19. Study details: In each case, the material was cDNA or gDNA derived from T cells, B-cell-depleted T cells, or PBMCs.

V gave up 0 bases and J gave up 1 base, with 5 bases separating them. The germline CDR1 and CDR2 sequences are SGHRS and YFSETQ. The CDR3 has 14 amino acids. In the authors' methods: Reference gene primer amplification gave nucleated cell count estimates. Assay: immunoSEQ multiplex PCR; the TCRdb copy retains only in-frame clones and omits some. V and J calls and clone size follow that table, whereas D and trimming were derived from the DNA. The sample carries about 22,000 clones, over 80% recorded once. This receptor was identified in a man at least 80 years old with active or convalescent COVID-19. The specimen sequenced was peripheral blood. The rearrangement links TRBV5-1 to TRBJ2-1; no firm D call. The CDR3 here is CASSLEQSYNEQFF. In nucleotides, the CDR3 is TGCGCCAGCAGCTTGGAACAGTCCTACAATGAGCAGTTCTTC.